This TCR beta chain derives from a study of blood T cell repertoires in COVID-19. On the study more broadly: Acute and convalescent COVID-19 specimens originated in the United States, Italy and Spain.

This CDR3 is built from 15 residues. V was shortened by 6 bases and J by 2 bases, with 13 bases between the two germline ends. Germline V gene lookup returns CDR1 SGHTA and CDR2 FQGNSA. The table came from immunoSEQ multiplex PCR; TCRdb's copy has only in-frame clones and leaves some out. Found here are about 250,000 clones, roughly 84% of them singletons; the top ten hold more than 1.5%. V gene TRBV7-2 combines with J gene TRBJ2-2; D is possibly TRBD1 (6 bases). Sequencing was carried out using peripheral blood. The clonotype comes from a woman aged 40 to 50 who had recovered from COVID-19. The CDR3 here is CASRRTAANTGELFF. CDR3 nucleotides: TGTGCCAGCAGGAGGACAGCGGCAAACACCGGGGAGCTGTTTTTT.